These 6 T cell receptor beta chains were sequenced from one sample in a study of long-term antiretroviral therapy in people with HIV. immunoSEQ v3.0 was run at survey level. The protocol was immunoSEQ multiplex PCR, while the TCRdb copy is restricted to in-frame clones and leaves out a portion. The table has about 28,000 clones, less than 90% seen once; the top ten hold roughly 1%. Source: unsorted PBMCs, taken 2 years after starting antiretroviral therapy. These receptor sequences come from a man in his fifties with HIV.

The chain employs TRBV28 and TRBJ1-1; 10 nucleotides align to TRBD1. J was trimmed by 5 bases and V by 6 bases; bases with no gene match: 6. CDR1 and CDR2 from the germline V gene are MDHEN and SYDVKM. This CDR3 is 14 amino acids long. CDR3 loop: CASRPGQGRTEAFF. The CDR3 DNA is TGTGCCAGCAGACCGGGACAGGGGAGGACTGAAGCTTTCTTT.

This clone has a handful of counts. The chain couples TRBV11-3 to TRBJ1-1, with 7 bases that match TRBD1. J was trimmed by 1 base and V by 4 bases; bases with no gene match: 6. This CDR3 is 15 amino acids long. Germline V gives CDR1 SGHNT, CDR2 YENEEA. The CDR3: CASSSTGRTNTEAFF. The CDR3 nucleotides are TGTGCCAGCAGCTCGACAGGGCGGACGAACACTGAAGCTTTCTTT.

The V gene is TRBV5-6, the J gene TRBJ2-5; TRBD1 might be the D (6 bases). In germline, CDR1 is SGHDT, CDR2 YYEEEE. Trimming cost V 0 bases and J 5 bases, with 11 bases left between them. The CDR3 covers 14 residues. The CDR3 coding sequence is TGTGCCAGCAGCTTGGGAGGGGGTCATGAGACCCAGTACTTC. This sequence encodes CASSLGGGHETQYF.

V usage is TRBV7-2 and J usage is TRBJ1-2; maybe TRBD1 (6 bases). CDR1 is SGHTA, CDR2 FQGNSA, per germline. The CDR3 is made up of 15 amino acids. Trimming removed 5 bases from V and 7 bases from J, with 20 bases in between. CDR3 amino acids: CASSLSGGPALGYTF. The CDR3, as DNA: TGTGCCAGCAGCCTGAGTGGGGGGCCGGCCCTTGGCTACACCTTC.

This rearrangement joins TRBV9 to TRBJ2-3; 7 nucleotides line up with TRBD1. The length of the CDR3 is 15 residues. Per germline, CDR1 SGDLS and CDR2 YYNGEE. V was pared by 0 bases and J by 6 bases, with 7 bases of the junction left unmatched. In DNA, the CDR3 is TGTGCCAGCAGCGTAGCCGACAGGGTTTTCGATACGCAGTATTTT. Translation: CASSVADRVFDTQYF.

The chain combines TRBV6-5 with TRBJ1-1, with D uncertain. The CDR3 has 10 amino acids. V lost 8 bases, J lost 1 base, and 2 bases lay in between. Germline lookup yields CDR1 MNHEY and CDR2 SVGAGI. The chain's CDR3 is CASGNTEAFF. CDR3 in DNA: TGTGCCAGCGGGAACACTGAAGCTTTCTTT.